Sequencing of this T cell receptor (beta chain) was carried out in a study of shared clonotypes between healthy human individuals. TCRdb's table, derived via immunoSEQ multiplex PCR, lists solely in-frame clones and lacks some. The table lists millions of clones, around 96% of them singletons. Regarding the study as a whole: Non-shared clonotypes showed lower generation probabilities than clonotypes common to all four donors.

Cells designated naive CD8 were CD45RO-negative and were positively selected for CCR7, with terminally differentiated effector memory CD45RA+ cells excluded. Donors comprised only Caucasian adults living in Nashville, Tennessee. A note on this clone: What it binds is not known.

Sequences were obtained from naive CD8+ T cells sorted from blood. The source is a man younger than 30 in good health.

In DNA form, the CDR3 reads TGTGCCAGCAGTGAAGTGGGCACCACCTACGAGCAGTACTTC. Protein sequence: CASSEVGTTYEQYF. The chain joins TRBV2 to TRBJ2-7; no firm D call. The germline gives CDR1 SNHLY, CDR2 FYNNEI. V lost 1 base to trimming and J lost 2 bases, with 9 bases between them. The CDR3 consists of 14 residues.